A single sample is the source of the 27 T cell receptor beta chains below, sequenced in a study of radiation and T cells in renal cell carcinoma. Time point noted: blood 4 weeks post-SBRT, at nephrectomy. The treatment is: 15 Gy SBRT to primary tumor, nephrectomy 4 weeks later. Some clones are missing from TCRdb's copy, which holds only in-frame ones; the method was immunoSEQ multiplex PCR. The sample gives 150,000 to 200,000 clones, about 88% of which show up once; roughly 10% is in the top ten. The material sequenced was blood, taken from a patient whose treatment included radiotherapy and nephrectomy. The source is a woman in her 50s with renal cell carcinoma.

This chain uses TRBV6-4 with TRBJ1-2, with 7 nucleotides matching TRBD1. This CDR3 has 16 amino acids. Germline CDR1 and CDR2: MRHNA and SNTAGT. V was pared by 4 bases and J by 0 bases, with 8 bases of the junction left unmatched. CDR3 sequence reads: CASSVTPGGPNYGYTF. The CDR3 DNA is TGTGCCAGCAGTGTCACCCCAGGGGGTCCTAACTATGGCTACACCTTC.

This chain joins TRBV18 and TRBJ2-5, with 7 bases identical to TRBD1. Germline V lookup: CDR1 KGHSH, CDR2 LQKENI. After removal of 5 bases from V and 2 bases from J, the junction contained 5 bases not matched to a gene. The CDR3 loop spans 14 amino acids. CDR3 nucleotides: TGTGCCAGCTCAACGGGACAGCTACAAGAGACCCAGTACTTC. It is translated as CASSTGQLQETQYF.

This chain links TRBV7-9 with TRBJ1-1, with TRBD1 as a possible D gene (6 bases). From germline, CDR1 is SEHNR and CDR2 FQNEAQ (reference sequence). Trimming took 6 bases from V and 5 from J, leaving 19 bases between them. The CDR3 length is 15 residues. Here the CDR3 reads CASSQNRDVGTEAFF. The DNA of the CDR3 is TGTGCCAGCAGTCAAAACAGGGACGTGGGGACTGAAGCTTTCTTT.

The chain couples TRBV29-1 to TRBJ2-7; no clear D gene. The V end lost 6 bases, the J end lost 4 bases, and 13 bases lay between the germline ends. Germline V lookup: CDR1 SQVTM, CDR2 ANQGSEA. This CDR3 comprises 12 residues. The CDR3: CSVVIRQYEQYF. Here the CDR3 DNA reads TGCAGCGTCGTCATTCGCCAGTACGAGCAGTACTTC.

This sequence joins TRBV4-3 and TRBJ2-3; unclear D gene. This CDR3 region has 17 residues. Trimming removed 1 base at V and 0 bases at J, with 14 bases between. Germline lookup yields CDR1 LGHNA and CDR2 YSLEER. The CDR3 region has the DNA TGCGCCAGCAGCCAAGTTCTTGTCAGACTTAGCACAGATACGCAGTATTTT. Amino acid sequence: CASSQVLVRLSTDTQYF.

The chain carries TRBV6-5 and TRBJ2-2; TRBD1 agrees at 7 bases. The CDR3 totals 14 residues. The V gene's germline CDR1 is MNHEY and CDR2 SVGAGI. Trimming cost V 6 bases and J 1 base; bases outside gene matches: 2. CDR3 sequence (DNA): TGTGCCAGCAGCAGGACAGGGAACACCGGGGAGCTGTTTTTT. This translates into CASSRTGNTGELFF.

The chain joins TRBV7-3 to TRBJ1-1, with TRBD1 as a possible D gene (6 bases). This CDR3 comprises 16 residues. Between the trimmed V and J ends, which lost 0 bases and 4 bases, there was a span of 15 bases. CDR1 SGHTA and CDR2 FQGTGA come from the germline V gene. The CDR3 loop reads CASSLTVGGEGTEAFF. As DNA, the CDR3 is TGTGCCAGCAGCTTAACTGTAGGGGGTGAGGGCACTGAAGCTTTCTTT.

As for this clone: One end of the junction does not line up with germline, which may come from a read error. The rearrangement joins TRBV7-7 to TRBJ2-3; D is perhaps TRBD1 (5 bases). The germline V gene encodes CDR1 SSHAT and CDR2 FNYEAQ (reference sequence). The CDR3 consists of 13 residues. CDR3 DNA: TGTGCTAGCAGCTTAGCAGGGTCAGATACGCAGTATTTT. This translates into CASSLAGSDTQYF.

The chain recombines TRBV7-2 with TRBJ1-1, with a possible D match to TRBD1 (5 bases). In germline, CDR1 is SGHTA, CDR2 FQGNSA. Trimming stripped 6 bases from V and 4 bases from J, with 18 bases between. CDR3 length equals 15 residues. Written as DNA, the CDR3 is TGTGCCAGCAGGCCCGGGGGTGGGGGACGCACTGAAGCTTTCTTT. Translation: CASRPGGGGRTEAFF. Full variable domain (outside the CDR3, taken from reference TRBV7-2 and TRBJ1-1): GAGVSQSPSNKVTEKGKDVELRCDPISGHTALYWYRQSLGQGLEFLIYFQGNSAPDKSGLPSDRFSAERTGGSVSTLTIQRTQQEDSAVYLCASRPGGGGRTEAFFGQGTRLTVV.

The rearrangement joins TRBV7-9 to TRBJ1-1; possible D gene TRBD1, 6 bases. Germline V lookup: CDR1 SEHNR, CDR2 FQNEAQ (reference sequence). The CDR3 sequence is 13 residues long. The V and J ends lost 3 bases and 5 bases respectively, with 10 bases between them. The CDR3 nucleotides are TGTGCCAGCAGCTTCCGACAGGAGACTGAAGCTTTCTTT. Encoded protein: CASSFRQETEAFF.

The chain uses TRBV9 and TRBJ2-1; 9 bases are a match to TRBD2. CDR3 length equals 16 residues. V dropped 4 bases and J dropped 2; count of bases not matched to a gene: 7. Germline V gene lookup returns CDR1 SGDLS and CDR2 YYNGEE. The CDR3 is CASSLQQRGAYNEQFF. For the CDR3, the DNA is TGTGCCAGCAGCCTCCAACAGCGGGGGGCCTACAATGAGCAGTTCTTC.

This clone appeared once. The V call is TRBV4-1, the J call TRBJ1-1; D not resolved. V shed 4 bases and J shed 0 bases, with 9 bases lying between them. This CDR3 is built from 14 residues. Germline lookup yields CDR1 MGHRA and CDR2 YSYEKL. CDR3 protein: CASSRPLLNTEAFF. The CDR3 DNA sequence: TGCGCCAGCAGCCGCCCCCTTTTGAACACTGAAGCTTTCTTT.

The J gene is TRBJ2-3, the V gene TRBV12-5; D call uncertain. The CDR3 runs 12 residues. V was clipped by 6 bases and J by 2 bases, with 6 bases between them. CDR1 is LGHNT, CDR2 FRNRAP, per germline. CDR3 residues: CASGSPTDTQYF. Here the CDR3 DNA reads TGTGCTAGTGGCTCCCCCACAGATACGCAGTATTTT. Using reference TRBV12-5 and TRBJ2-3 for the parts outside the CDR3, the full variable domain is DARVTQTPRHKVTEMGQEVTMRCQPILGHNTVFWYRQTMMQGLELLAYFRNRAPLDDSGMPKDRFSAEMPDATLATLKIQPSEPRDSAVYFCASGSPTDTQYFGPGTRLTVL.

This chain links TRBV7-6 with TRBJ2-2; 12 nucleotides match TRBD2. Germline V gene data show CDR1 as SGHVS and CDR2 as FNYEAQ. The junction had 17 bases not matched to a gene; V was cut back by 6 bases and J by 3 bases. The CDR3 loop spans 20 amino acids. CDR3 sequence reads: CASRPPRASGGGSDTGELFF. CDR3 DNA: TGTGCCAGCAGACCTCCGAGAGCTAGCGGGGGGGGTTCAGACACCGGGGAGCTGTTTTTT.

The CDR3: CASSANLGGGEKLFF. The CDR3 DNA sequence: TGTGCCAGTAGTGCGAATCTGGGCGGAGGTGAAAAACTGTTTTTT. V usage is TRBV19 and J usage is TRBJ1-4; no clear D gene. Germline V gene lookup returns CDR1 LNHDA and CDR2 SQIVND (reference sequence). Trimming left V 5 bases short and J 7 bases short, with 17 bases between. The CDR3 is made up of 15 amino acids.

The chain is built from TRBV6-6 and TRBJ1-5; unclear D gene. Trimming removed 0 bases at V and 3 bases at J, with 9 bases between. This CDR3 is built from 15 residues. CDR1 and CDR2 (germline): MNHNY, SVGAGI (reference sequence). CDR3 DNA sequence: TGTGCCAGCAGTTACTCGGAAGGATTCAATCAGCCCCAGCATTTT. Translating it yields CASSYSEGFNQPQHF.

This clone turned up a few times. The rearrangement joins TRBV6-5 to TRBJ1-2, with D hard to call. Trimming took 6 bases from V and 8 from J, leaving 13 bases between them. The CDR3 consists of 12 residues. Germline V gives CDR1 MNHEY, CDR2 SVGAGI. The CDR3: CASSTPQRGYTF. As DNA, the CDR3 is TGTGCCAGCAGCACACCCCAGAGGGGCTACACCTTC.

V usage is TRBV5-6 and J usage is TRBJ1-2, with TRBD1 matching 7 bases. The V gene's germline CDR1 is SGHDT and CDR2 YYEEEE. Losses at the gene ends were 4 bases for V and 6 bases for J; bases not matched to a gene: 9. The CDR3 has 14 amino acids. The CDR3 DNA follows: TGTGCCAGCAGCCTACAGGGGAACTTGCATGGCTACACCTTC. This gives the protein CASSLQGNLHGYTF.

The chain joins TRBV11-2 to TRBJ2-3; D gene uncertain. Germline V gives CDR1 SGHAT, CDR2 FQNNGV. V lost 1 base and J 2 bases, leaving 7 bases between the germline ends. This CDR3 is 14 amino acids long. This CDR3 reads CASSLAINTDTQYF. DNA for the CDR3: TGTGCCAGCAGCTTAGCGATAAACACAGATACGCAGTATTTT.

The V gene is TRBV6-5, the J gene TRBJ2-2, with D possibly being TRBD1 (5 bases). From germline, CDR1 is MNHEY and CDR2 SVGAGI. This CDR3 has 13 residues. Trimming stripped 6 bases from V and 1 base from J, with 6 bases between. CDR3 nucleotide sequence: TGTGCCAGCAGCACAGGGAACACCGGGGAGCTGTTTTTT. This codes for CASSTGNTGELFF.

This rearrangement joins TRBV4-1 to TRBJ2-3; D is unresolved. Between the trimmed V and J ends, which lost 1 base and 3 bases, there was a span of 8 bases. The CDR3 loop spans 14 amino acids. Germline V CDR1 and CDR2: MGHRA, YSYEKL. The CDR3 DNA reads TGCGCCAGCAGCCAAGCTGGGGATACAGATACGCAGTATTTT. Protein sequence: CASSQAGDTDTQYF.

This rearrangement joins TRBV6-1 to TRBJ1-4, with D unclear. Trimming took off 8 bases at V and 6 bases at J, with 10 bases between the two ends. Germline V CDR1 and CDR2: MNHNS, SASEGT. This CDR3 contains 12 residues. The DNA of the CDR3 is TGTGCCAGCGGGTGGGGAGATGAAAAACTGTTTTTT. It encodes CASGWGDEKLFF.

This chain joins TRBV5-4 and TRBJ1-1; the D gene is possibly TRBD1 (6 bases). Germline CDR1 and CDR2: SGHNT and YYREEE (reference sequence). Trimming removed 5 bases from V and 7 bases from J, with 18 bases in between. The CDR3 is made up of 14 amino acids. The CDR3 region has the DNA TGTGCCAGCAGGCCGGACAGCCCCTACCTTGAAGCTTTCTTT. It yields the protein CASRPDSPYLEAFF.

This clone was observed a few times. The chain is built from TRBV6-1 and TRBJ1-1, with TRBD1 matching 9 bases. The CDR3 runs to 14 residues. V trimming: 6 bases; J trimming: 3 bases; junction bases outside the gene matches: 5. The germline gives CDR1 MNHNS, CDR2 SASEGT. CDR3 in amino acids: CASSNRGPDTEAFF. DNA of the CDR3: TGTGCCAGCAGCAACAGGGGGCCTGACACTGAAGCTTTCTTT.

This clone was seen just once. This chain links TRBV19 with TRBJ2-5; TRBD2 is a possible D gene (6 bases). The CDR3 sequence is 13 residues long. V was pared by 8 bases and J by 4 bases, with 14 bases between. CDR1 and CDR2 from the germline V gene are LNHDA and SQIVND (reference sequence). In DNA, the CDR3 is TGTGCCAGTTCATCAACTAGCATAGAGACCCAGTACTTC. This codes for CASSSTSIETQYF.

This chain connects TRBV6-1 to TRBJ1-3; 7 nucleotides align to TRBD1. Germline V gene lookup returns CDR1 MNHNS and CDR2 SASEGT. The CDR3 totals 14 residues. Germline trimming cut 5 bases from V and 4 bases from J; bases unmatched to any gene: 5. The CDR3 coding sequence is TGTGCCAGCAGTACAAGGGGGCCCGGAAACACCATATATTTT. This codes for CASSTRGPGNTIYF.

J is TRBJ2-5 and V is TRBV19; 8 bases are a match to TRBD2. Germline V gene data show CDR1 as LNHDA and CDR2 as SQIVND (reference sequence). The trim removed 6 bases at V and 1 base at J, leaving 7 bases unmatched. The CDR3 loop spans 15 amino acids. The chain's CDR3 is CASRESSGGQETQYF. As DNA, the CDR3 is TGTGCCAGTAGAGAATCGAGCGGGGGCCAAGAGACCCAGTACTTC.